The sequence of this T cell receptor beta chain was determined in a study of cytomegalovirus exposure and HLA in healthy donors. As to this clone: Its antigen is unknown.

Regarding the study as a whole: In a later analysis, TCR beta V- and J-gene trimming showed a link to a missense DCLRE1C variant.

The CDR3 runs 17 residues. V lost 2 bases to trimming and J lost 5 bases; unmatched junction nucleotides: 14. Germline V CDR1 and CDR2: PRHDT, FYEKMQ (reference sequence). PCR primers comprised 60 Vbeta and 13 Jbeta primers. Clones were sequenced by immunoSEQ multiplex PCR, and TCRdb holds only the in-frame ones, with some missing. The table lists over 110,000 clones, 82% of them singletons. The receptor's source is a male donor in good health and CMV-seronegative. Sequencing was carried out using PBMCs. The chain uses TRBV13 and TRBJ2-7, with 8 bases identical to TRBD1. In nucleotides, the CDR3 is TGTGCCAGCAGCTTACAGGAGGACAGGGAGGTTAATGACGAGCAGTACTTC. This encodes CASSLQEDREVNDEQYF.